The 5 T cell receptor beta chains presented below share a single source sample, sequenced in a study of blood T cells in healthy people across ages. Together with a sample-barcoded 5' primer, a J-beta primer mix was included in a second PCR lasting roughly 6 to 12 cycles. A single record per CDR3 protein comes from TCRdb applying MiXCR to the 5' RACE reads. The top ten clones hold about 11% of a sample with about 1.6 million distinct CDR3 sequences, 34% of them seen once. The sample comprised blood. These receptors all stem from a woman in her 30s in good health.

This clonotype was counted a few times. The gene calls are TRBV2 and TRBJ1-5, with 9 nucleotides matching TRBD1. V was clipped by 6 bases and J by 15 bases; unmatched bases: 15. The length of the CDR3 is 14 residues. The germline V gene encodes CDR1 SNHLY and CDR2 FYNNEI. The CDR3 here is CASRFHLGTGRPHF. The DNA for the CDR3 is TGTGCCAGCAGGTTCCATCTAGGGACAGGGCGGCCGCATTTT.

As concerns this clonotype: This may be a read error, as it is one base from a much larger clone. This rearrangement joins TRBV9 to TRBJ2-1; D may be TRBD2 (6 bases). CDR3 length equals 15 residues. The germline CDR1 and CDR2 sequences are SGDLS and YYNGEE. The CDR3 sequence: CVSSVVGSSYNEQFF. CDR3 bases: TGTGTCAGCAGCGTAGTCGGGAGCTCCTACAATGAGCAGTTCTTC.

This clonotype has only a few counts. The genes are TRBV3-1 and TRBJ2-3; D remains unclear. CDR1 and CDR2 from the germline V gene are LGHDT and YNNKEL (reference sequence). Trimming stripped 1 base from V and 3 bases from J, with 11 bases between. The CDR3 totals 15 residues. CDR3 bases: TGTGCCAGCAGCCAAGCTGGGATTCTGACAGATACGCAGTATTTT. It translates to CASSQAGILTDTQYF.

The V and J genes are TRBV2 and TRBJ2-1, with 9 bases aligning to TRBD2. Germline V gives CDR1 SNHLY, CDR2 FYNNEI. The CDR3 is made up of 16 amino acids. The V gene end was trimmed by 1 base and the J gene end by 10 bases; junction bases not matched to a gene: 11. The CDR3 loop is CASSEVREGRLNEQFF. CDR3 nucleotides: TGTGCCAGCAGTGAAGTGCGGGAGGGCCGGTTGAACGAGCAGTTCTTC. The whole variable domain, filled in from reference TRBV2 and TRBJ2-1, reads EPEVTQTPSHQVTQMGQEVILRCVPISNHLYFYWYRQILGQKVEFLVSFYNNEISEKSEIFDDQFSVERPDGSNFTLKIRSTKLEDSAMYFCASSEVREGRLNEQFFGPGTRLTVL.

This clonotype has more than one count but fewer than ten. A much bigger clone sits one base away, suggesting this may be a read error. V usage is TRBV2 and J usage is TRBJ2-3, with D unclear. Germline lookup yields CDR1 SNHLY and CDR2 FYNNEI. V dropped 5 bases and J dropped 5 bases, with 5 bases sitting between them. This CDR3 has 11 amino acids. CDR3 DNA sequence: TGTGCCAGCAGTTGGAAAGATACGCAGTATTTT. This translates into CASSWKDTQYF.